This T cell receptor beta chain is drawn from a study of blood T cell repertoires in COVID-19. Study context: Both acute and convalescent COVID-19 samples were obtained from the United States, Italy and Spain. T cells, B-cell-depleted T cells, or PBMCs supplied cDNA or gDNA.

Germline V gene data show CDR1 as KGHSH and CDR2 as LQKENI. This CDR3 has 16 amino acids. The V end was cut by 2 bases, the J end by 0 bases, with 13 bases between. In the original processing: Researchers report that nucleated cell counts were estimated from reference gene primer amplification. The method was immunoSEQ multiplex PCR; TCRdb's version includes in-frame clones alone and lacks a portion of them. V, J and clone size reflect that table, while D and trimming were determined from the DNA. This table has about 290,000 clones, around 81% appearing once. The gene calls are TRBV18 and TRBJ1-2; D is ambiguous. The sequencing input was peripheral blood. The sequence came from a woman in her forties or fifties with active or convalescent COVID-19. The CDR3 region has the DNA TGTGCCAGCTCACCAGTGGAGGGCGCTACTAACTATGGCTACACCTTC. It codes for CASSPVEGATNYGYTF.